These 14 T cell receptor beta chains were sequenced from one sample in a study of blood T cells in healthy people across ages. A second PCR, run for about 7 to 11 cycles, used a sample-barcoded 5' primer plus a J-beta primer mix. TCRdb processed the 5' RACE reads anew with MiXCR; each CDR3 protein has one entry. Here the sample spans just over 1 million distinct CDR3 sequences, 35% to 50% being singletons. The specimen sequenced was blood. Receptor source: a woman in her sixties or seventies in good health.

V and J are TRBV25-1 and TRBJ2-3; 11 bases fit TRBD1. This CDR3 is built from 18 residues. The germline V gene has CDR1 MGHDK and CDR2 SYGVNS. V shed 7 bases, J shed 4 bases, and the junction held 16 bases outside the gene matches. CDR3 sequence reads: CASTSQGGGQGVADTQYF. Here the CDR3 DNA reads TGTGCCAGCACTAGCCAAGGGGGGGGACAGGGGGTCGCAGATACGCAGTATTTT.

The chain uses TRBV10-2 and TRBJ2-4; D ambiguous. Trimming removed 4 bases at V and 0 bases at J, with 13 bases between. Per the germline V gene, CDR1 is WSHSY and CDR2 is SAAADI. The CDR3 is made up of 16 amino acids. The CDR3 DNA is TGCGCCAGCAGTGTTTCCGTTGTGGTAGCCAAAAACATTCAGTACTTC. Amino acids: CASSVSVVVAKNIQYF.

The V call is TRBV10-3, the J call TRBJ1-2, with a tentative D call TRBD1 (6 bases). The ends were cut back, 2 bases at V and 3 bases at J, with 13 bases in the middle. Looked up from germline, CDR1 is ENHRY and CDR2 is SYGVKD. This CDR3 is 15 amino acids long. CDR3 sequence reads: CAISEPGDIHYGYTF. The CDR3 nucleotides read TGTGCCATCAGTGAGCCGGGGGACATACACTATGGCTACACCTTC.

This clonotype was observed a handful of times. The rearrangement joins TRBV6-1 to TRBJ2-5; 8 bases fit TRBD1. The germline CDR1 and CDR2 sequences are MNHNS and SASEGT. With V trimmed by 7 bases and J by 0 bases, 4 bases remained unmatched. The CDR3 spans 14 residues. The DNA of the CDR3 is TGTGCCAGCACGAGGACAGGGAACCAAGAGACCCAGTACTTC. Protein product: CASTRTGNQETQYF.

The V gene is TRBV6-5, the J gene TRBJ1-2, with 7 bases matching TRBD1. With V trimmed by 5 bases and J by 13 bases, 16 bases remained unmatched. Germline V lookup: CDR1 MNHEY, CDR2 SVGAGI. There are 14 residues in the CDR3. The CDR3: CASSPIPGQPLTTF. The CDR3 nucleotides are TGTGCCAGCAGTCCCATACCGGGACAGCCTCTTACCACCTTC.

The V and J genes are TRBV7-2 and TRBJ1-2; the D is unclear. Germline CDR1 and CDR2: SGHTA and FQGNSA. V was trimmed by 1 base and J by 7 bases, leaving 13 bases between them. This CDR3 has 14 residues. This CDR3 is CASSLGGQFTGYTF. The CDR3 DNA sequence: TGTGCCAGCAGCTTAGGAGGTCAATTTACTGGCTACACCTTC.

This chain connects TRBV3-1 to TRBJ1-2; D not resolved. The CDR3 runs 14 residues. The germline gives CDR1 LGHDT, CDR2 YNNKEL (reference sequence). Trimming took 3 bases from V and 9 from J, leaving 17 bases between them. CDR3 DNA: TGTGCCAGCAGCCACGCGTTGCGAGGCCGCAGCTACACCTTC. Translating gives CASSHALRGRSYTF.

The chain carries TRBV29-1 and TRBJ2-1; D may be TRBD1 or TRBD2 (6 bases each). Between the trimmed V and J ends, which lost 5 bases and 9 bases, there was a span of 14 bases. Per germline, CDR1 SQVTM and CDR2 ANQGSEA. The CDR3 spans 12 residues. CDR3 region: CSVQGRHCEQFF. The CDR3 DNA follows: TGCAGCGTTCAGGGGAGGCATTGTGAGCAGTTCTTC.

Regarding this clonotype: One end of the junction does not line up with germline, which may come from a read error. The gene calls are TRBV5-1 and TRBJ2-5; 9 bases are shared with TRBD2. Looked up from germline, CDR1 is SGHRS and CDR2 is YFSETQ. The CDR3 has 16 amino acids. The CDR3 coding sequence is TGCGTCAGCAGACACGCCGGGCTAGCGGGACGAGAGACCCAGTACTTC. Its translation is CVSRHAGLAGRETQYF.

This clonotype showed up just a few times. The rearrangement links TRBV20-1 to TRBJ2-7; 9 bases are a match to TRBD2. The CDR3 is 17 residues long. V shed 3 bases, J shed 7 bases, and the junction held 19 bases outside the gene matches. Germline lookup yields CDR1 DFQATT and CDR2 SNEGSKA (reference sequence). In nucleotides, the CDR3 is TGCAGTGCTAGGGCCCCCTTGCAGATTAGCGGGAGCGGAGAGCAGTACTTC. Protein product: CSARAPLQISGSGEQYF.

This sequence joins TRBV29-1 and TRBJ2-7; 9 bases fit TRBD1. V dropped 5 bases and J dropped 0; count of bases not matched to a gene: 2. The germline V gene has CDR1 SQVTM and CDR2 ANQGSEA. The CDR3 has 13 amino acids. In nucleotides, the CDR3 is TGCAGCGTTCAACAGGGGGCCTCCTACGAGCAGTACTTC. Translation gives CSVQQGASYEQYF.

The chain uses TRBV9 and TRBJ1-2; no clear D gene. CDR3 length: 12 amino acids. Germline lookup yields CDR1 SGDLS and CDR2 YYNGEE. V lost 7 bases and J 11 bases, leaving 18 bases between the germline ends. The DNA of the CDR3 is TGTGCCAGCGGTTGGCAGTTGGATAGTTACACCTTC. Its translation is CASGWQLDSYTF. The variable domain in full, completed from reference TRBV9 and TRBJ1-2, reads DSGVTQTPKHLITATGQRVTLRCSPRSGDLSVYWYQQSLDQGLQFLIQYYNGEERAKGNILERFSAQQFPDLHSELNLSSLELGDSALYFCASGWQLDSYTFGSGTRLTVV.

This rearrangement joins TRBV3-1 to TRBJ2-1; 7 bases map to TRBD1. With 4 bases clipped from V and 2 bases from J, the junction kept 5 bases outside the gene matches. CDR1 is LGHDT and CDR2 is YNNKEL in the germline V gene (reference sequence). The CDR3 totals 15 residues. Written as DNA, the CDR3 is TGTGCCAGCAGCCGACAGGGTGGGACCTACAATGAGCAGTTCTTC. Translating gives CASSRQGGTYNEQFF.

This clonotype was picked up many times. This CDR3 is CASSVGTSGYEQYF. In DNA form, the CDR3 reads TGTGCCAGCAGCGTAGGGACTAGCGGTTACGAGCAGTACTTC. The chain couples TRBV9 to TRBJ2-7, with 10 bases lining up with TRBD2. From germline, CDR1 is SGDLS and CDR2 YYNGEE. V trimming: 0 bases; J trimming: 4 bases; junction bases outside the gene matches: 1. The CDR3 is 14 amino acids.